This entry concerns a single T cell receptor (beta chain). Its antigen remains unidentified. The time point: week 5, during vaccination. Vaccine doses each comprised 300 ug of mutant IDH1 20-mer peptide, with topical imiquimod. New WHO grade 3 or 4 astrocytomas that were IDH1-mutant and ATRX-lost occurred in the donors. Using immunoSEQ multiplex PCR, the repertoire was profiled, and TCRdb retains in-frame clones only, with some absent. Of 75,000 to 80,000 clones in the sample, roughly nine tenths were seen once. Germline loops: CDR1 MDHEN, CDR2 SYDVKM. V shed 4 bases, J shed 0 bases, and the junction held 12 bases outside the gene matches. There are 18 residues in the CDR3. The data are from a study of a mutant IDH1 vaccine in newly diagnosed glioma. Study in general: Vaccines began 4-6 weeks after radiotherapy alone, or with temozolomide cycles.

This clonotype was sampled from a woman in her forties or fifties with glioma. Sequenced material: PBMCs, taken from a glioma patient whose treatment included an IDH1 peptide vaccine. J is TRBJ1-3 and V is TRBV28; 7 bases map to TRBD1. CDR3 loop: CASSSPYLAGGSGNTIYF. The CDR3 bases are TGTGCCAGCAGTTCACCTTATCTCGCAGGGGGCTCTGGAAACACCATATATTTT.